The 24 T cell receptor beta chains presented below share a single source sample, sequenced in a study of T-cell memory formation after mild COVID-19. TCRdb itself ran the 5' RACE reads through MiXCR, one entry per CDR3 protein. This repertoire shows about 400,000 distinct CDR3 sequences, approximately 18% found once; its top ten account for 20% to 25%. Sequencing input: PBMCs or a T cell subset sorted from them (not recorded which). These receptors all come from a young man who had mild COVID-19 (a few samples of this study predate the infection). Cell type and time point are not known.

This clonotype appeared a few times. V is TRBV5-1 and J is TRBJ2-5; D gene unclear. Germline CDR1 SGHRS, CDR2 YFSETQ. V was trimmed by 6 bases and J by 3 bases, leaving 12 bases between them. The CDR3 loop spans 13 amino acids. The CDR3 bases are TGCGCCAGCAATCTGATCGGAGAAGAGACCCAGTACTTC. This translates into CASNLIGEETQYF.

This clonotype was seen a handful of times. The chain carries TRBV7-9 and TRBJ2-3; D assignment may be TRBD1 or TRBD2 (5 bases each). The length of the CDR3 is 12 residues. Germline V gene lookup returns CDR1 SEHNR and CDR2 FQNEAQ (reference sequence). The CDR3 is CALGVGTDTQYF. The CDR3 DNA sequence: TGTGCTCTGGGGGTTGGCACAGATACGCAGTATTTT.

The rearrangement links TRBV11-2 to TRBJ1-2; no clear D. Germline V gene lookup returns CDR1 SGHAT and CDR2 FQNNGV. CDR3 length: 14 residues. Trimming stripped 3 bases from V and 8 bases from J, with 16 bases between. CDR3 sequence (DNA): TGTGCCAGCAGCTTTCTAACCTACGCTTGGGGCTACACCTTC. The encoded protein is CASSFLTYAWGYTF.

As to this clonotype: An end of the junction differs from the germline gene, which may be a read error. The chain carries TRBV5-1 and TRBJ1-6; 9 bases align to TRBD1. This CDR3 spans 17 amino acids. From germline, CDR1 is SGHRS and CDR2 YFSETQ. CDR3 in DNA: TGCGCCAGCAGCTTGGAGGCCCGGGACAGGGCGTATTCGCCCCTCCACTTT. This gives the protein CASSLEARDRAYSPLHF.

This clonotype was seen many times. This rearrangement joins TRBV29-1 to TRBJ1-4; D is perhaps TRBD1 (5 bases). This CDR3 has 15 amino acids. The V gene lost 7 bases and the J gene lost 5 bases, with 20 bases spanning the gap. From germline, CDR1 is SQVTM and CDR2 ANQGSEA. The CDR3 DNA follows: TGCAGCGCACGAGGACGGTGGGGGTTAAATGAAAAACTGTTTTTT. Amino acids: CSARGRWGLNEKLFF. Full variable domain (outside the CDR3, taken from reference TRBV29-1 and TRBJ1-4): SAVISQKPSRDICQRGTSLTIQCQVDSQVTMMFWYRQQPGQSLTLIATANQGSEATYESGFVIDKFPISRPNLTFSTLTVSNMSPEDSSIYLCSARGRWGLNEKLFFGSGTQLSVL.

V gene TRBV7-2 combines with J gene TRBJ1-5; tentative D call: TRBD1 (5 bases). In germline, CDR1 is SGHTA, CDR2 FQGNSA. V was trimmed by 1 base and J by 2 bases, leaving 9 bases between them. The CDR3 is 15 amino acids. This CDR3 is CASSLVAGGNQPQHF. The CDR3 DNA follows: TGTGCCAGCAGCTTAGTGGCGGGGGGCAATCAGCCCCAGCATTTT.

The chain is built from TRBV5-1 and TRBJ2-5, with TRBD1 matching over 9 bases. Germline V gene data show CDR1 as SGHRS and CDR2 as YFSETQ. This CDR3 is 15 amino acids long. V shed 2 bases, J shed 5 bases, and the junction held 7 bases outside the gene matches. This chain's CDR3 is CASSFRDRVSETQYF. For the CDR3, the DNA is TGCGCCAGCAGCTTCCGGGACAGGGTGTCGGAGACCCAGTACTTC.

The chain joins TRBV4-2 to TRBJ2-1; 11 bases align to TRBD2. The CDR3 consists of 15 residues. J gave up 6 bases and V 4 bases, and 5 bases lay outside the gene matches. Germline CDR1 reads LGHNA; CDR2 reads YNFKEQ. CDR3: CASSRLAGGINEQFF. CDR3 DNA sequence: TGTGCCAGCAGCCGCTTAGCGGGGGGGATCAATGAGCAGTTCTTC.

The chain recombines TRBV6-5 with TRBJ2-7; tentatively, D is TRBD1 or TRBD2 (5 bases each). This CDR3 is 16 amino acids long. Germline lookup yields CDR1 MNHEY and CDR2 SVGAGI. The V end lost 3 bases, the J end lost 4 bases, and 19 bases lay between the germline ends. The CDR3 region has the DNA TGTGCCAGCAGTTATCTCCGGGGCCCAGGGTTTTACGAGCAGTACTTC. Its translation: CASSYLRGPGFYEQYF.

In this sample, this clonotype turned up a few times. This sequence joins TRBV6-5 and TRBJ1-1; possibly TRBD1 for D (5 bases). V lost 8 bases and J 5 bases, leaving 18 bases between the germline ends. This CDR3 is built from 14 residues. CDR1 and CDR2 (germline): MNHEY, SVGAGI. The CDR3: CASWAAGFATEAFF. The CDR3 bases are TGTGCCAGCTGGGCCGCAGGGTTTGCGACTGAAGCTTTCTTT.

This clonotype was detected only a few times. The chain combines TRBV6-5 with TRBJ2-7, with 8 bases that match TRBD1. V dropped 0 bases and J dropped 2; count of bases not matched to a gene: 15. This CDR3 is 19 amino acids long. Germline V gives CDR1 MNHEY, CDR2 SVGAGI. This CDR3 is CASSYSRPAGTGATYEQYF. CDR3 DNA: TGTGCCAGCAGTTACTCGAGACCCGCCGGGACAGGAGCTACCTACGAGCAGTACTTC.

The chain employs TRBV18 and TRBJ1-2; the D is unclear. V was cut by 2 bases and J by 2 bases, with 9 bases left in between. Germline-derived CDR1 and CDR2 are KGHSH and LQKENI. This CDR3 spans 14 amino acids. The CDR3 nucleotides are TGTGCCAGCTCACCATCCGGGGTAAACTATGGCTACACCTTC. Protein sequence: CASSPSGVNYGYTF.

J is TRBJ2-3 and V is TRBV19; 7 bases are shared with TRBD1. Unmatched junction bases numbered 0, after V lost 6 bases and J lost 6 bases. Germline V gene data show CDR1 as LNHDA and CDR2 as SQIVND (reference sequence). CDR3 length: 11 amino acids. The CDR3 sequence is CASRQGDTQYF. The CDR3 DNA sequence: TGTGCCAGTAGACAGGGGGATACGCAGTATTTT.

As DNA, the CDR3 is TGTGCCAGCAGCCGGACTACCTGGCACGAGCAGTACTTC. Translation gives CASSRTTWHEQYF. The rearrangement uses TRBV13 and TRBJ2-7; the D gene is possibly TRBD2 (6 bases). Germline V CDR1 and CDR2: PRHDT, FYEKMQ (reference sequence). The CDR3 sequence is 13 residues long. The V gene lost 5 bases and the J gene lost 5 bases, with 13 bases spanning the gap.

The chain carries TRBV5-5 and TRBJ2-7; D remains unclear. V gave up 0 bases and J gave up 2 bases, with 6 bases separating them. This CDR3 has 13 residues. Germline-derived CDR1 and CDR2 are SGHKS and YYEKEE (reference sequence). CDR3 coding DNA: TGTGCCAGCAGCTTGGAACAGCCCTACGAGCAGTACTTC. Amino acid sequence: CASSLEQPYEQYF.

This clonotype was counted between two and nine times. The chain has TRBV7-9 and TRBJ2-7; TRBD2 is a possible D gene (6 bases). The CDR3 spans 14 residues. V gave up 6 bases and J gave up 0 bases, with 12 bases separating them. CDR1 is SEHNR, CDR2 FQNEAQ, per germline (reference sequence). The CDR3 nucleotides read TGTGCCAGCAGGAGGGCGGGGAGCTCCTACGAGCAGTACGTC. Translation gives CASRRAGSSYEQYV.

The chain couples TRBV28 to TRBJ2-7, with D possibly being TRBD2 (5 bases). The germline CDR1 and CDR2 sequences are MDHEN and SYDVKM. This CDR3 comprises 15 residues. V shed 1 base and J shed 1 base, with 11 bases lying between them. The CDR3 DNA reads as TGTGCCAGCAGTTTATTAGGGAGCGGTTCCTACGAGCAGTACGTC. Protein sequence: CASSLLGSGSYEQYV.

The chain employs TRBV24-1 and TRBJ2-3, with D unresolved. Germline V lookup: CDR1 KGHDR, CDR2 SFDVKD. V gave up 5 bases and J gave up 8 bases, with 7 bases separating them. This CDR3 region has 11 residues. CDR3 sequence: CATSAPGTQYF. Here the CDR3 DNA reads TGTGCCACCAGTGCCCCTGGTACGCAGTATTTT.

The chain recombines TRBV20-1 with TRBJ2-3, with a tentative D call TRBD2 (7 bases). V lost 6 bases and J 2 bases, leaving 24 bases between the germline ends. This CDR3 has 17 residues. The germline V gene has CDR1 DFQATT and CDR2 SNEGSKA (reference sequence). DNA of the CDR3: TGCAGTGCCCTTATCCCGGGGGGCTTACTACCCACAGATACGCAGTATTTT. It yields the protein CSALIPGGLLPTDTQYF.

The chain combines TRBV29-1 with TRBJ2-1; D possibly corresponds to TRBD2 (5 bases). The CDR3 has 13 amino acids. V was shortened by 6 bases and J by 10 bases, with 19 bases between the two germline ends. Per the germline V gene, CDR1 is SQVTM and CDR2 is ANQGSEA. The CDR3 DNA sequence: TGCAGCGTAGGCCCGGGCACGCCGGGGGAGCAGTTCTTC. Its translation: CSVGPGTPGEQFF.

The V and J genes are TRBV6-5 and TRBJ1-1; the D is unclear. The CDR3 is 14 residues long. V dropped 1 base and J dropped 4 bases, with 10 bases sitting between them. The germline gives CDR1 MNHEY, CDR2 SVGAGI. The CDR3 DNA reads TGTGCCAGCAGTTACTATCAGGAAGGCACTGAAGCTTTCTTT. It is translated as CASSYYQEGTEAFF.

This clonotype has only a few counts. Written as DNA, the CDR3 is TGTGCCAGCAGCCAATTGGTTAGAAGGCAGGCCAGCACAGATACGCAGTATTTT. This sequence encodes CASSQLVRRQASTDTQYF. The gene calls are TRBV3-1 and TRBJ2-3; no definite D call. Germline CDR1 and CDR2: LGHDT and YNNKEL (reference sequence). Trimming removed 2 bases at V and 0 bases at J, with 18 bases between. This CDR3 contains 18 residues.

The chain has TRBV27 and TRBJ2-4; D not certain. There are 11 residues in the CDR3. Germline V gives CDR1 MNHEY, CDR2 SMNVEV (reference sequence). V was trimmed by 7 bases and J by 5 bases, leaving 6 bases between them. The CDR3 is CASTRQNIQYF. CDR3 coding DNA: TGTGCCAGCACCCGGCAAAACATTCAGTACTTC.

This clonotype was seen a handful of times. This chain links TRBV15 with TRBJ2-1, with D hard to call. CDR3 size: 14 residues. Germline CDR1 reads LNHNV; CDR2 reads YYDKDF (reference sequence). V lost 8 bases to trimming and J lost 0 bases, with 11 bases between them. The CDR3 DNA follows: TGTGCCACCTCGATACTGGACTCCTACAATGAGCAGTTCTTC. Its translation: CATSILDSYNEQFF.